This is a list of T cell receptor beta chains from one sample in a study of T cell changes during pregnancy in multiple sclerosis. Some clones are missing from TCRdb's copy, which holds only in-frame ones; the method was immunoSEQ multiplex PCR. Of some 57,000 clones listed, roughly nine tenths are singletons. Specimen: CD4+ T cells from peripheral blood mononuclear cells, collected in the first trimester of pregnancy. The receptors originated from a female donor with multiple sclerosis, enrolled in a pregnancy study. CDR3s include the opening cysteine and the closing phenylalanine or tryptophan. The order of the fields is J gene, V gene, clone size, D gene, CDR3 protein, CDR3 DNA. The D gene is left open where the match is weak. Clone size is not always given. Where it is, it says once, few, many or a class for expanded clones.

J gene: TRBJ2-5; V gene: TRBV7-2; clone size: .; D gene: TRBD1; CDR3 protein: CASSPDRGETQYF; CDR3 DNA: TGTGCCAGCAGCCCCGACAGGGGCGAGACCCAGTACTTC
J gene: TRBJ2-7; V gene: TRBV15; clone size: few; D gene: .; CDR3 protein: CATSSRKGETVTYEQYF; CDR3 DNA: TGTGCCACCAGCAGTAGGAAGGGGGAGACAGTTACCTACGAGCAGTACTTC
J gene: TRBJ1-5; V gene: TRBV18; clone size: .; D gene: .; CDR3 protein: CASSPSRAGQPQHF; CDR3 DNA: TGTGCCAGCTCACCCTCCAGGGCTGGTCAGCCCCAGCATTTT
J gene: TRBJ2-1; V gene: TRBV28; clone size: .; D gene: TRBD2; CDR3 protein: CAARTSSYNEQFF; CDR3 DNA: TGTGCCGCGCGGACTAGCTCCTACAATGAGCAGTTCTTC
J gene: TRBJ2-3; V gene: TRBV7-2; clone size: .; D gene: .; CDR3 protein: CASSLAALGRDTQYF; CDR3 DNA: TGTGCCAGCAGCTTAGCGGCCCTAGGGAGGGATACGCAGTATTTT
J gene: TRBJ1-2; V gene: TRBV30; clone size: .; D gene: .; CDR3 protein: CAWSVNLSGYTF; CDR3 DNA: TGTGCCTGGAGTGTAAACTTGAGTGGCTACACCTTC
J gene: TRBJ1-3; V gene: TRBV5-1; clone size: .; D gene: .; CDR3 protein: CASSRGTGSGNTIYF; CDR3 DNA: TGCGCCAGCAGCCGTGGAACAGGGTCTGGAAACACCATATATTTT
J gene: TRBJ1-4; V gene: TRBV28; clone size: few; D gene: .; CDR3 protein: CASSYGATNEKLFF; CDR3 DNA: TGTGCCAGCAGTTACGGGGCAACTAATGAAAAACTGTTTTTT
J gene: TRBJ1-2; V gene: TRBV7-9; clone size: .; D gene: TRBD1; CDR3 protein: CASSLQGWVGGYTF; CDR3 DNA: TGTGCCAGCAGCCTACAGGGGTGGGTTGGCGGCTACACCTTC
J gene: TRBJ2-7; V gene: TRBV29-1; clone size: .; D gene: .; CDR3 protein: CSVAAGGEQYF; CDR3 DNA: TGCAGCGTTGCTGCCGGAGGCGAGCAGTACTTC
J gene: TRBJ2-7; V gene: TRBV7-6; clone size: .; D gene: TRBD1; CDR3 protein: CASSLGTGGHYEQYF; CDR3 DNA: TGTGCCAGCAGCTTAGGGACAGGGGGCCACTACGAGCAGTACTTC
J gene: TRBJ2-1; V gene: TRBV7-6; clone size: few; D gene: TRBD2; CDR3 protein: CASSLLTSGSREQFF; CDR3 DNA: TGTGCCAGCAGCTTATTGACTAGCGGCTCCAGGGAGCAGTTCTTC